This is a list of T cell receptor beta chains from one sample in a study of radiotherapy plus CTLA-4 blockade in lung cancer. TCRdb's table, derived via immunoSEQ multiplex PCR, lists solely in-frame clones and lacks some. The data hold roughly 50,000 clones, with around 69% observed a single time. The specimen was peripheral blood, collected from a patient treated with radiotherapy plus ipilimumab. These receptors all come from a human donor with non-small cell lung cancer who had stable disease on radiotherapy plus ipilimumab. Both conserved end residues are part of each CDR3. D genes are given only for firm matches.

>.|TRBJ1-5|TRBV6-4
CASAAEDGNQPQHF
TGTGCCAGCGCAGCAGAGGATGGCAATCAGCCCCAGCATTTT
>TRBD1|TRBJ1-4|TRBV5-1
CASSSQGTGNQLFF
TGCGCCAGCAGCTCACAGGGGACAGGCAATCAACTGTTTTTT
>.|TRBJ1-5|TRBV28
CASSLVRPRNQPQHF
TGTGCCAGCAGTTTGGTCCGGCCGAGAAATCAGCCCCAGCATTTT
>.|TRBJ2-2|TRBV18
CASSPRAYERSDTGELFF
TGTGCCAGCTCACCACGGGCCTACGAAAGGTCGGACACCGGGGAGCTGTTTTTT
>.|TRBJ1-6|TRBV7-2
CATTWGLLNSPLHF
TGTGCCACCACGTGGGGACTACTAAATTCACCCCTCCACTTT
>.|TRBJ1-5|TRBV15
CATSRESHISNQPQHF
TGTGCCACCAGCAGAGAGTCGCACATTAGCAATCAGCCCCAGCATTTT
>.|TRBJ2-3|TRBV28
CASSLGAKSDTQYF
TGTGCCAGCAGTTTAGGTGCCAAAAGTGATACGCAGTATTTT
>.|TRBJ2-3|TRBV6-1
CASSAGTQADTQYF
TGTGCCAGCAGCGCCGGGACTCAAGCAGATACGCAGTATTTT
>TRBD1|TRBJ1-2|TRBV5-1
CASKTGGESYGYTF
TGCGCCAGCAAAACAGGGGGCGAGAGCTATGGCTACACCTTC
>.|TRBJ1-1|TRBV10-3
CAIREGAGNTEAFF
TGTGCCATCAGGGAAGGGGCCGGGAACACTGAAGCTTTCTTT
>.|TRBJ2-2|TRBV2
CASSLGSGELFF
TGTGCCAGCAGTCTGGGGAGCGGGGAGCTGTTTTTT
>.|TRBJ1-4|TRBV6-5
CASSGEDEKLFF
TGTGCCAGCAGCGGGGAGGATGAAAAACTGTTTTTT
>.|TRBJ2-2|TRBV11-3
CASSLGTGELFF
TGTGCCAGCAGCTTAGGCACCGGGGAGCTGTTTTTT
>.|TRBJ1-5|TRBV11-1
CASSFRTDSNQPQHF
TGTGCCAGCAGCTTTCGGACTGATAGCAATCAGCCCCAGCATTTT